This T cell receptor beta chain was obtained from a study of T cells in Graves' hyperthyroidism and ophthalmopathy. Study-level results: Most thyroid clonotypes with frequency above 0.001 were detected in blood.

RNA transcripts were the template for amplifying TCR beta CDR3 regions. HTBI primers were used for first-round RT-PCR of the TCR CDR3. TCRdb called the multiplex PCR reads again in MiXCR, with one record for every CDR3 protein. The sample has roughly 570,000 distinct CDR3 sequences; approximately 14% are singletons. This CDR3 is 14 amino acids long. CDR1 is SQVTM and CDR2 is ANQGSEA in the germline V gene. Germline trimming cut 1 base from V and 2 bases from J; bases unmatched to any gene: 4. With respect to this clonotype: Its target is not known.

The sample taken for sequencing was blood. The J gene is TRBJ2-7, the V gene TRBV29-1, with TRBD2 matching 8 bases. This TCR derives from a woman aged 25-40 years with Graves' hyperthyroidism. CDR3 sequence: CSVEVAGTTYEQYF. In DNA form, the CDR3 reads TGCAGCGTTGAAGTAGCGGGGACTACCTACGAGCAGTACTTC.